This T cell receptor (beta chain) is from a study of identical twins. TCRdb fed the 5' RACE reads into MiXCR, producing one record per CDR3 protein. The sample carries approximately 590,000 distinct CDR3 sequences, 7.5% to 10% recorded once. The sample holds a few counts of this clonotype. Another study also made use of these data, one on yellow fever vaccine responses in identical twins.

Sequenced: PBMCs. The TCR sequence derives from a woman aged 18-35 years in good health.

The CDR3 region is CASSERDPDEQYF. The CDR3 region has the DNA TGTGCCAGCAGCGAGAGGGATCCCGACGAGCAGTACTTC. The genes are TRBV9 and TRBJ2-7; D may be TRBD2 (5 bases). Trimming removed 3 bases at V and 5 bases at J, with 12 bases between. The CDR3 totals 13 residues. Germline V lookup: CDR1 SGDLS, CDR2 YYNGEE.